This paragraph covers one T cell receptor beta chain sequence. J lost 1 base, V lost 6 bases, and 5 bases had no gene match. Germline CDR1 is SNHLY and CDR2 is FYNNEI. The CDR3 totals 14 residues. This sample is drawn from a study of T cell changes during pregnancy in multiple sclerosis. Generated by immunoSEQ multiplex PCR, the TCRdb table keeps only in-frame clones and is missing some. This table holds 45,000 or so clones, approximately 96% found once. The source was peripheral blood, collected in the second trimester of pregnancy. The clonotype was recovered from a female donor with multiple sclerosis, enrolled in a pregnancy study. The chain uses TRBV2 and TRBJ2-7, with 8 nucleotides matching TRBD1. CDR3 sequence reads: CASRPGQGSYEQYF. For the CDR3, the DNA is TGTGCCAGCAGGCCCGGACAGGGTTCCTACGAGCAGTACTTC.